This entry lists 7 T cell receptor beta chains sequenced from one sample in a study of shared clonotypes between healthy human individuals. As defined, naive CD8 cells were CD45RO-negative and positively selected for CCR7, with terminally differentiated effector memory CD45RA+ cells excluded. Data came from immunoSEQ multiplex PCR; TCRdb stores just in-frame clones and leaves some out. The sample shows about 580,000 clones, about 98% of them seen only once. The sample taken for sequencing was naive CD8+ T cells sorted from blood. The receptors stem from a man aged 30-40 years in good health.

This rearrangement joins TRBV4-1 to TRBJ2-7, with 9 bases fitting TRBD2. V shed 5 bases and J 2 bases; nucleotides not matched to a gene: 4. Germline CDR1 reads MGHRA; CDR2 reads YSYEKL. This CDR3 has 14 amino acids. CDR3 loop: CASSGGTSPYEQYF. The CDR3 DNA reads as TGCGCCAGCAGCGGGGGGACTAGCCCCTACGAGCAGTACTTC.

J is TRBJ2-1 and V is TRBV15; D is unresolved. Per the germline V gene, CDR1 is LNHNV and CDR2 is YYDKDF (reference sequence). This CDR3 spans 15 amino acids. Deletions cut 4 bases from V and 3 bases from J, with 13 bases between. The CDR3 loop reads CATSTRIALYNEQFF. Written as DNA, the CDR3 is TGTGCCACCAGCACGCGCATAGCCCTCTACAATGAGCAGTTCTTC.

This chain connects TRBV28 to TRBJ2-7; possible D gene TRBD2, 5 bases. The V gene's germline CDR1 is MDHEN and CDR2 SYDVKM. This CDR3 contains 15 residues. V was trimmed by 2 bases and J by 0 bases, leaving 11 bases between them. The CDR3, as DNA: TGTGCCAGCAGTTTAATCTCGGGGATCTCCTACGAGCAGTACTTC. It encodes CASSLISGISYEQYF.

The CDR3 spells CASSFSAPRIEKLFF. CDR3 in DNA: TGTGCCAGCAGTTTTTCCGCCCCTCGAATTGAAAAACTGTTTTTT. This sequence joins TRBV27 and TRBJ1-4; D unclear. V dropped 3 bases and J dropped 7 bases, with 15 bases sitting between them. Germline lookup yields CDR1 MNHEY and CDR2 SMNVEV (reference sequence). The CDR3 sequence is 15 residues long. The variable domain in full, with the rest retrieved from reference TRBV27 and TRBJ1-4, is EAQVTQNPRYLITVTGKKLTVTCSQNMNHEYMSWYRQDPGLGLRQIYYSMNVEVTDKGDVPEGYKVSRKEKRNFPLILESPSPNQTSLYFCASSFSAPRIEKLFFGSGTQLSVL.

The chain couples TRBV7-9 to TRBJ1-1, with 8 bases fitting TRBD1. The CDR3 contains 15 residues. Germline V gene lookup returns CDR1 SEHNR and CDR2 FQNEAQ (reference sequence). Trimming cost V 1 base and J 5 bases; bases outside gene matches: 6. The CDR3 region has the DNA TGTGCCAGCAGCTTAGGAGGACAGGGTAGAACTGAAGCTTTCTTT. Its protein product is CASSLGGQGRTEAFF.

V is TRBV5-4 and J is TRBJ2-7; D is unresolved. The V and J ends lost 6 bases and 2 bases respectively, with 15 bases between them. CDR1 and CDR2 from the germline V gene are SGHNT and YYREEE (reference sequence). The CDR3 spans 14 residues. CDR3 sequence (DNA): TGTGCCAGCACCATTAACGGCAGTCCCTACGAGCAGTACTTC. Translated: CASTINGSPYEQYF.

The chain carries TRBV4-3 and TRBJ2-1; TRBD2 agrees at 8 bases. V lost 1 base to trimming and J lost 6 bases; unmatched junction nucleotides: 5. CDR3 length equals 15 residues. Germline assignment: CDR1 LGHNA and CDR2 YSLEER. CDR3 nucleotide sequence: TGCGCCAGCAGCCAAGTAACTAGCGGAGCCAATGAGCAGTTCTTC. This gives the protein CASSQVTSGANEQFF.